Each of the 13 T cell receptor beta chains below was sequenced from the same sample in a study of cytomegalovirus exposure and HLA in healthy donors. The data were produced by immunoSEQ multiplex PCR, yet TCRdb's version contains in-frame clones alone and is incomplete. The sample lists some 320,000 clones, about nine tenths seen once, with about 1.2% in the top ten. The sample was PBMCs. The receptors derive from a woman in her thirties in good health and CMV-seropositive.

V is TRBV5-1 and J is TRBJ2-2; no clear D gene. Trimming pared 1 base from V and 5 bases from J, leaving 6 bases between. This CDR3 region has 13 residues. Germline V gene data show CDR1 as SGHRS and CDR2 as YFSETQ. This CDR3 reads CASSLLGTGELFF. In nucleotides, the CDR3 is TGCGCCAGCAGCTTGCTTGGTACCGGGGAGCTGTTTTTT.

The chain carries TRBV6-5 and TRBJ2-1; D may be TRBD1 (6 bases). Germline V gene lookup returns CDR1 MNHEY and CDR2 SVGAGI. V was clipped by 5 bases and J by 7 bases, with 18 bases between them. This CDR3 region has 15 residues. CDR3 sequence reads: CASSIAGETQNEQFF. The CDR3 nucleotides read TGTGCCAGCAGTATCGCAGGGGAGACACAGAATGAGCAGTTCTTC.

The V and J genes are TRBV4-3 and TRBJ2-1; D is undetermined. Trimming removed 1 base at V and 6 bases at J, with 13 bases between. This CDR3 has 15 amino acids. Germline lookup yields CDR1 LGHNA and CDR2 YSLEER. CDR3: CASSQGLGMSNEQFF. The CDR3 coding sequence is TGCGCCAGCAGCCAAGGATTAGGGATGTCCAATGAGCAGTTCTTC.

The V and J genes are TRBV9 and TRBJ1-1; D unclear. The CDR3 runs 13 residues. Trimming removed 0 bases from V and 1 base from J, with 4 bases in between. Germline lookup yields CDR1 SGDLS and CDR2 YYNGEE. The CDR3 loop is CASSVVPNTEAFF. CDR3 sequence (DNA): TGTGCCAGCAGCGTAGTACCGAACACTGAAGCTTTCTTT. Looking up the rest from reference TRBV9 and TRBJ1-1 gives the full variable domain: DSGVTQTPKHLITATGQRVTLRCSPRSGDLSVYWYQQSLDQGLQFLIQYYNGEERAKGNILERFSAQQFPDLHSELNLSSLELGDSALYFCASSVVPNTEAFFGQGTRLTVV.

The J gene is TRBJ2-7, the V gene TRBV29-1; TRBD1 matches at 9 bases. Trimming removed 1 base from V and 6 bases from J; junction bases left unmatched: 4. Germline CDR1 and CDR2: SQVTM and ANQGSEA. This CDR3 has 13 amino acids. The CDR3 spells CSVEGGQGVEQYF. The CDR3 nucleotides are TGCAGCGTTGAAGGGGGACAGGGAGTCGAGCAGTACTTC.

V and J are TRBV27 and TRBJ2-3, with no clear D. The CDR3 spans 12 residues. Per the germline V gene, CDR1 is MNHEY and CDR2 is SMNVEV (reference sequence). V lost 6 bases and J lost 4, with 8 bases in between. The CDR3 protein is CASSYHSDTQYF. In DNA, the CDR3 is TGTGCCAGCAGCTACCACTCAGATACGCAGTATTTT.

The chain uses TRBV28 and TRBJ2-7; D possibly corresponds to TRBD1 (5 bases). V dropped 5 bases and J dropped 2 bases, with 16 bases sitting between them. The CDR3 runs to 15 residues. Germline V gives CDR1 MDHEN, CDR2 SYDVKM. CDR3 nucleotide sequence: TGTGCCAGCAGTAACGCCAGGGATTCCGCCTACGAGCAGTACTTC. Amino acids: CASSNARDSAYEQYF.

V gene TRBV30 combines with J gene TRBJ2-1; 7 bases align to TRBD1. There are 15 residues in the CDR3. Looked up from germline, CDR1 is GTSNPN and CDR2 is SVGIG (reference sequence). Trimming took 2 bases from V and 5 from J; bases not matched to a gene: 9. CDR3 in amino acids: CAWSSPQQGNNEQFF. CDR3 sequence (DNA): TGTGCCTGGAGTTCACCCCAACAGGGGAACAATGAGCAGTTCTTC.

This chain connects TRBV6-1 to TRBJ1-5; D may be TRBD1 (6 bases). Germline lookup yields CDR1 MNHNS and CDR2 SASEGT. The CDR3 is made up of 14 amino acids. Trimming cost V 4 bases and J 1 base, with 8 bases left between them. In DNA, the CDR3 is TGTGCCAGCAGTGTTACAGGGAGCAATCAGCCCCAGCATTTT. Translation gives CASSVTGSNQPQHF.

V gene TRBV7-9 combines with J gene TRBJ2-3; 7 nucleotides match TRBD2. V dropped 1 base and J dropped 2; count of bases not matched to a gene: 6. The CDR3 has 16 residues. Germline lookup yields CDR1 SEHNR and CDR2 FQNEAQ (reference sequence). The CDR3: CASSLGTLAATDTQYF. The CDR3 DNA reads as TGTGCCAGCAGCTTAGGTACTCTAGCGGCCACAGATACGCAGTATTTT.

The chain carries TRBV4-3 and TRBJ2-3; 8 bases align to TRBD2. CDR3 length: 17 residues. V shed 0 bases and J 3 bases; nucleotides not matched to a gene: 8. Germline lookup yields CDR1 LGHNA and CDR2 YSLEER. DNA for the CDR3: TGCGCCAGCAGCCAAGATCTCGGACTAGCTGGGACAGATACGCAGTATTTT. Translating gives CASSQDLGLAGTDTQYF.

On this clone: The same CDR3 can be traced to other DNA sequences in this sample. V gene TRBV27 combines with J gene TRBJ2-2, with 14 positions matching TRBD2. V lost 5 bases to trimming and J lost 6 bases; unmatched junction nucleotides: 5. The CDR3 sequence is 16 residues long. Germline CDR1 is MNHEY and CDR2 is SMNVEV (reference sequence). The CDR3 loop is CASSPRLAGGPGELFF. In nucleotides, the CDR3 is TGTGCCAGCAGTCCCAGACTAGCGGGGGGGCCCGGGGAGCTGTTTTTT.

The chain uses TRBV9 and TRBJ2-1; 10 nucleotides match TRBD2. The CDR3 runs 15 residues. V lost 0 bases, J lost 9 bases, and 6 bases stayed unmatched. Germline lookup yields CDR1 SGDLS and CDR2 YYNGEE. The CDR3 loop reads CASSVGSSGGGEQFF. The DNA of the CDR3 is TGTGCCAGCAGCGTAGGGTCTAGCGGGGGAGGTGAGCAGTTCTTC.